This TCR beta chain derives from a study of cytomegalovirus exposure and HLA in healthy donors. In the case of this clone: As yet, its antigen is unknown.

It was with 60 Vbeta and 13 Jbeta primers that the PCR ran. Per the original methods: In a later analysis, some 10 million of approximately 86 million unique beta chains occurred in at least two donors. The protocol was immunoSEQ multiplex PCR, while the TCRdb copy is restricted to in-frame clones and leaves out a portion. For V, J and clone size, that table is used; D and trimming come from the DNA. The table lists around 140,000 clones, 80% of them singletons. The V gene end was trimmed by 5 bases and the J gene end by 5 bases; junction bases not matched to a gene: 8. The CDR3 loop spans 15 amino acids. CDR1 and CDR2 from the germline V gene are MNHNS and SASEGT. Whole-study findings and limits: Reportedly, TCR beta sequences accurately predicted HLA-A and HLA-B alleles in most subjects. Roughly uniform sequencing depth across donors was assumed, possibly incorrectly.

This clonotype was obtained from a man aged 40-50 years in good health and CMV-seronegative. This chain uses TRBV6-1 with TRBJ1-4; TRBD1 matches at 7 bases. Sequenced: PBMCs. In nucleotides, the CDR3 is TGTGCCAGCAGTCCCCCGGGACAGCAGAATGAAAAACTGTTTTTT. This translates into CASSPPGQQNEKLFF.